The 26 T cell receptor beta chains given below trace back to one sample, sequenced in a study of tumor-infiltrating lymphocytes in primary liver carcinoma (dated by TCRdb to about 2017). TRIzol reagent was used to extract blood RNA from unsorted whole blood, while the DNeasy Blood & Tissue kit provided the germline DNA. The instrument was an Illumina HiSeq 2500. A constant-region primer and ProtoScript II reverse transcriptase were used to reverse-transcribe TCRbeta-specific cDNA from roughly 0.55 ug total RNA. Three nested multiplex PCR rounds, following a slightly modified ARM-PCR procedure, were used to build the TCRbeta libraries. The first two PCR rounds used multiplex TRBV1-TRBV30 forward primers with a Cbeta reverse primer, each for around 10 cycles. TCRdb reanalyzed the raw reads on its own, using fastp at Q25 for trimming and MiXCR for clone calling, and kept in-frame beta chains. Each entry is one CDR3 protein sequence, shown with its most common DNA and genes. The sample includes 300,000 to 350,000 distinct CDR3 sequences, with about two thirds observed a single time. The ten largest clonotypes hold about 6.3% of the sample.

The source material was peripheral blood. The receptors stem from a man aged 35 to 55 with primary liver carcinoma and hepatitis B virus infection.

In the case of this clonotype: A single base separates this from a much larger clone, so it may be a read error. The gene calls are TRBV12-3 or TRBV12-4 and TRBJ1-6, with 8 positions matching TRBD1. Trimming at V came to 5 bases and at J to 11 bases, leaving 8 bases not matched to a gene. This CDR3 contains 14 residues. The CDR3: CASSQGQGRPPLHF. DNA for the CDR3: TGTGCCAGCAGTCAAGGACAGGGCCGGCCACCCCTCCACTTT.

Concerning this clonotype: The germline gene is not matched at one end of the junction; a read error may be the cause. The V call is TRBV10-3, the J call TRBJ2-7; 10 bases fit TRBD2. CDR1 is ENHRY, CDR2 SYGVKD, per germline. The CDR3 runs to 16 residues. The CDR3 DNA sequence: TGTGCCACCAGTGAGTCGACTAGCGGGCGGAACTACGAGCAGTACTTC. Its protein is CATSESTSGRNYEQYF.

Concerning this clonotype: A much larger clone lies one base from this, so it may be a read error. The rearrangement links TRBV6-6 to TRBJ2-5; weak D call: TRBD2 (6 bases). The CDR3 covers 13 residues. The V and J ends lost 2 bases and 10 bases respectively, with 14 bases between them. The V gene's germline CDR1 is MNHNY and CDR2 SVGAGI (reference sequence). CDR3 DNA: TGTGCCAGCAGTTACGCCCTGGAGGGGAGCCAGTACTTC. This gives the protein CASSYALEGSQYF.

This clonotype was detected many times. CDR3 loop: CASSPRDRSPKQYF. In DNA, the CDR3 is TGTGCCAGCAGTCCGCGGGACAGGTCACCCAAGCAGTACTTC. V and J are TRBV12-3 or TRBV12-4 and TRBJ2-7; 8 nucleotides agree with TRBD1. Unmatched junction bases numbered 11, after V lost 5 bases and J lost 8 bases. CDR3 length equals 14 residues.

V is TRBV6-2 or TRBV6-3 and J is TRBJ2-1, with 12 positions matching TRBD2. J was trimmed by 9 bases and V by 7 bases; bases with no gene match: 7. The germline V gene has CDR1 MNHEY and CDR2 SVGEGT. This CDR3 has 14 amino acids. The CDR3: CASTPASGRGEQFF. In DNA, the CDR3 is TGTGCCAGCACCCCCGCTAGCGGGAGGGGTGAGCAGTTCTTC.

The CDR3: CSSRVGQGDTEAFF. CDR3 nucleotide sequence: TGCAGCTCCCGTGTGGGGCAGGGGGACACTGAAGCTTTCTTT. J is TRBJ1-1 and V is TRBV29-1; TRBD1 agrees at 7 bases. V lost 8 bases and J lost 3; bases outside the gene matches: 12. The CDR3 runs to 14 residues. Germline V CDR1 and CDR2: SQVTM, ANQGSEA.

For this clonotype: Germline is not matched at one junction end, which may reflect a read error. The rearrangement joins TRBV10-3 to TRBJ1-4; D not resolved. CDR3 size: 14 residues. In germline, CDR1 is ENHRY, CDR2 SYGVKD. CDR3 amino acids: CVIRSSATNGKLFF. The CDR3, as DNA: TGTGTCATCAGGAGCTCTGCAACTAATGGAAAACTGTTTTTT.

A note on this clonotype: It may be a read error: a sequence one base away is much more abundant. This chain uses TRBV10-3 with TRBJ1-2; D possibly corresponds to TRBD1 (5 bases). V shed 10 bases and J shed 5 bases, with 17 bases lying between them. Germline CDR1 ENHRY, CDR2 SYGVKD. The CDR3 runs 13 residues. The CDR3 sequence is CATRDYRDYGYTF. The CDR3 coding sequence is TGTGCCACCAGGGACTATCGGGATTATGGCTACACCTTC.

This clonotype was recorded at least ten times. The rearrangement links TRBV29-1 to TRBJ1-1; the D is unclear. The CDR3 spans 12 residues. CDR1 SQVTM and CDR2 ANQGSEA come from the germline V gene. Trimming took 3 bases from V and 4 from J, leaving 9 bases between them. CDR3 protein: CSVESTVTEAFF. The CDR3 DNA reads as TGCAGCGTTGAGTCCACGGTCACTGAAGCTTTCTTT.

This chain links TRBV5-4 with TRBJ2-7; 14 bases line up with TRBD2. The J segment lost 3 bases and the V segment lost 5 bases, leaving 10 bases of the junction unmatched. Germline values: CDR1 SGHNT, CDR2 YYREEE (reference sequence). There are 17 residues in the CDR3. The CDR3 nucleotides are TGTGCCAGCAGACACGGGACTAGCGGGAGTGCTAGCTACGAGCAGTACTTC. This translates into CASRHGTSGSASYEQYF.

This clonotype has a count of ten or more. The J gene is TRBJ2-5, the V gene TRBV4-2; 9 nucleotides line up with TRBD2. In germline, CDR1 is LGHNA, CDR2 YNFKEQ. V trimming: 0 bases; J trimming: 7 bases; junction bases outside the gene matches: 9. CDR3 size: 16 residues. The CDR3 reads CASSQDRSSGRMTQYF. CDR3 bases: TGTGCCAGCAGCCAAGATAGAAGTAGCGGGAGAATGACCCAGTACTTC.

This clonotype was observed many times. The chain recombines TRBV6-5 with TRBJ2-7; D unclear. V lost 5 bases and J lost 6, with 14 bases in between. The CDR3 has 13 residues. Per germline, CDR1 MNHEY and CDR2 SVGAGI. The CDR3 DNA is TGTGCCAGCAGTATTGACACGAGAGGCGAGCAGTACTTC. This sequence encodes CASSIDTRGEQYF.

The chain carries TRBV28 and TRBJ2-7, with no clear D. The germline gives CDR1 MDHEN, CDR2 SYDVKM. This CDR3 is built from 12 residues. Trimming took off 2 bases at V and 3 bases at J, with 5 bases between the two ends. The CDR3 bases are TGTGCCAGCAGTTTAGATGGCTACGAGCAGTACTTC. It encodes CASSLDGYEQYF.

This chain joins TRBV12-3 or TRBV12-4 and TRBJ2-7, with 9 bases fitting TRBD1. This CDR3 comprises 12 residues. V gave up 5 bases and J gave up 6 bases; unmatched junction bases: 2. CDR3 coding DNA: TGTGCCAGCAGTGAGACAGGGGGCGAGCAGTACTTC. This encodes CASSETGGEQYF.

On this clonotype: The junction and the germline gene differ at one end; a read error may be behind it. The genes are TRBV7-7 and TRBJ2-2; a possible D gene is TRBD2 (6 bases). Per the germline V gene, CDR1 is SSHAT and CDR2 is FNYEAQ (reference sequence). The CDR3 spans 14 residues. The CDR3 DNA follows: TGTGCTAGCACTCCAAATTGGGACTCTGGGGAGCTGCTTTTT. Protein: CASTPNWDSGELLF. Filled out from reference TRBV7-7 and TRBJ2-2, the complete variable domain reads GAGVSQSPRYKVTKRGQDVTLRCDPISSHATLYWYQQALGQGPEFLTYFNYEAQPDKSGLPSDRFSAERPEGSISTLTIQRTEQRDSAMYRCASTPNWDSGELLFGEGSRLTVL.

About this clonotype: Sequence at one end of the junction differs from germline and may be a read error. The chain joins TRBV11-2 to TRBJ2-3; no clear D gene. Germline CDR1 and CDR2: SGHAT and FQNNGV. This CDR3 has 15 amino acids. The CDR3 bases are TGTCCCAGCAGCTTCCTGGGTCGGGCCTTCTATACGCAGTATTTT. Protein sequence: CPSSFLGRAFYTQYF. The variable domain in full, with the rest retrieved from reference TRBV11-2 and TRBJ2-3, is EAGVAQSPRYKIIEKRQSVAFWCNPISGHATLYWYQQILGQGPKLLIQFQNNGVVDDSQLPKDRFSAERLKGVDSTLKIQPAKLEDSAVYLCPSSFLGRAFYTQYFGPGTRLTVL.

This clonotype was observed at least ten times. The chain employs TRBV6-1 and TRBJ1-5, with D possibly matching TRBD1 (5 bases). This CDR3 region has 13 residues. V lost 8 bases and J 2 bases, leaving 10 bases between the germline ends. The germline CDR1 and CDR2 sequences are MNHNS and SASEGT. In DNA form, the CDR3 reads TGTGCCAGCGCCAGGGAGGGCAATCAGCCCCAGCATTTT. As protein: CASAREGNQPQHF.

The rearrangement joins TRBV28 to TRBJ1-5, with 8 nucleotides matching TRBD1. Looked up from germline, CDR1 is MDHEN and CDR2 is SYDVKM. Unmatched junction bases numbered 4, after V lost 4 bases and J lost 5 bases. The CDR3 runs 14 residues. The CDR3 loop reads CASSSQQGDQPQHF. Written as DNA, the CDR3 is TGTGCCAGCAGTTCCCAACAGGGGGATCAGCCCCAGCATTTT.

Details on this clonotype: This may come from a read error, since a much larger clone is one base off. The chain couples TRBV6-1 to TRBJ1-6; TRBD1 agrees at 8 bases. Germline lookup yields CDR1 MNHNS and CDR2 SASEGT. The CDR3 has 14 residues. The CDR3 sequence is CGTITGTGTSPLHF. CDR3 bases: TGTGGCACTATAACCGGGACAGGTACTTCACCCCTCCACTTT.

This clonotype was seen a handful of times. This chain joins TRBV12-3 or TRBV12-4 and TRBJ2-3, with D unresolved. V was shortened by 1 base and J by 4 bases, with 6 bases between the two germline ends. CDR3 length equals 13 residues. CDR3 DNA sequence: TGTGCCAGCAGTTTAGGGGGATCAGATACGCAGTATTTT. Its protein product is CASSLGGSDTQYF.

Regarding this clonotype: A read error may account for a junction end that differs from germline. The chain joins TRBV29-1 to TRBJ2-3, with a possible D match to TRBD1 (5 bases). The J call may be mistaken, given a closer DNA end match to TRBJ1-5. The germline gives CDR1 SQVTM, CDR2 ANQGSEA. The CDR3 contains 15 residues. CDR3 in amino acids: CSVEGGAGITDRQHF. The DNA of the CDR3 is TGCAGTGTTGAGGGCGGGGCCGGCATCACAGATAGGCAGCATTTT.

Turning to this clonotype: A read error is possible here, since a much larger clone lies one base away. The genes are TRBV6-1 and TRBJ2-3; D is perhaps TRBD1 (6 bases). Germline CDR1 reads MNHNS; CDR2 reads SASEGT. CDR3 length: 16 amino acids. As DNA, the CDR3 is TGTGTCAGCAGTGGACAGATTACGAAGAGCACAGATACGCAGTATTTT. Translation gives CVSSGQITKSTDTQYF.

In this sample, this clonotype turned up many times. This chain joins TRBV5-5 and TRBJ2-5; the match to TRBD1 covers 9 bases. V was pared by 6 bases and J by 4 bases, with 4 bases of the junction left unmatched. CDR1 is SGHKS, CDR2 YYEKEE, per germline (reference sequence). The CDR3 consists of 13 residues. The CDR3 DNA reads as TGTGCCAGCACCCGGACAGGGGCAGAGACCCAGTACTTC. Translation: CASTRTGAETQYF.

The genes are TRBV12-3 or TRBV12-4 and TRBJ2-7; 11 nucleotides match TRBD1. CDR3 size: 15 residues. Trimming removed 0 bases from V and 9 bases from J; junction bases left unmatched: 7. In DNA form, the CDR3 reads TGTGCCAGCAGTTTAGCCCGGACAGGGGGCGGCGGGCAGTACTTC. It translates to CASSLARTGGGGQYF.

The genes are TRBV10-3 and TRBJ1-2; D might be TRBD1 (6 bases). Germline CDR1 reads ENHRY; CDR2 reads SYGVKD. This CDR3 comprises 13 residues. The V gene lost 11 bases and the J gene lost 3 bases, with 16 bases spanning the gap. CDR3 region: CAFKQGGDYGYTF. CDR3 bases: TGTGCCTTCAAACAGGGTGGGGACTATGGCTACACCTTC.

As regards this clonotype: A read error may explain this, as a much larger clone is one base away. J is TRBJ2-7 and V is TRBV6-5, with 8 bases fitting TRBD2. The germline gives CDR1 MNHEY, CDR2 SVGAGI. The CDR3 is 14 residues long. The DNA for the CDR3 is TGTGCCAGCAGTTACGCCGGGGGGGGCTACGAGCAGTGCTTC. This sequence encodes CASSYAGGGYEQCF.